Given below is one T cell receptor beta chain in context. Cohorts were assigned according to the clinical history that participants reported. Two negative PCRs, clearance, or symptom resolution had been documented for recovered Cohort 3 donors. Methods used by the authors: Reference gene primer amplification yielded estimated nucleated cell counts. Clones were read by immunoSEQ multiplex PCR, and TCRdb kept only the in-frame ones, dropping some. That table supplies the V and J calls and clone size; D and trimming were determined from the DNA. Altogether 150,000 to 200,000 clones are present, 89% being singletons, with the ten largest covering roughly 0.82%. The data originate from a study of blood T cell repertoires in COVID-19. Study-wide context: The cDNA or gDNA used as material had been derived from T cells, B-cell-depleted T cells, or PBMCs.

With V trimmed by 5 bases and J by 4 bases, 5 bases remained unmatched. The CDR3 loop spans 15 amino acids. Per germline, CDR1 MNHEY and CDR2 SMNVEV (reference sequence). J is TRBJ2-2 and V is TRBV27; 9 nucleotides match TRBD1. Sequenced: PBMCs or T cells enriched from blood (not recorded which). The receptor comes from a young woman who had recovered from COVID-19. The CDR3 loop reads CASSPRDRVTGELFF. CDR3 nucleotide sequence: TGTGCCAGCAGTCCGCGGGACAGGGTCACCGGGGAGCTGTTTTTT.